The sequence of this TCR beta chain was determined in a study of blood T cell repertoires in COVID-19. The data were produced by immunoSEQ multiplex PCR, yet TCRdb's version contains in-frame clones alone and is incomplete. The repertoire consists of 130,000 or so clones, with 86% occurring once and the leading ten covering roughly an eighth. The V and J ends lost 0 bases and 0 bases respectively, with 7 bases between them. This CDR3 is built from 15 residues. The germline V gene has CDR1 SGHRS and CDR2 YFSETQ. Material for sequencing was peripheral blood. The TCR was taken from a woman in her sixties or seventies with COVID-19, enrolled during active disease. The chain has TRBV5-1 and TRBJ1-3; D is ambiguous. CDR3 sequence: CASSLAGGSGNTIYF. DNA for the CDR3: TGCGCCAGCAGCTTGGCCGGAGGCTCTGGAAACACCATATATTTT.